This entry lists 5 T cell receptor beta chains sequenced from one sample in a study of blood T cells in healthy people across ages. Using a J-beta primer mix together with a sample-barcoded 5' primer, a second PCR was run for roughly 7 to 12 cycles. TCRdb re-called the 5' RACE reads with MiXCR, one entry per CDR3 protein. The sample holds 1.5 million to 1.9 million distinct CDR3 sequences, under 55% seen once. Sequenced sample: blood. These receptors all come from a woman younger than 30 in good health.

This clonotype turned up a few times. V usage is TRBV7-9 and J usage is TRBJ1-2; D remains unclear. CDR3 length equals 15 residues. The germline gives CDR1 SEHNR, CDR2 FQNEAQ (reference sequence). Trimming shortened V by 3 bases and J by 4 bases, and 15 bases separated the two germline ends. As DNA, the CDR3 is TGTGCCAGCAGCTTTTTAGAGGGCAGGAGCTATGGCTACACCTTC. This translates into CASSFLEGRSYGYTF.

This chain uses TRBV28 with TRBJ2-2; possibly TRBD1 for D (6 bases). Trimming pared 7 bases from V and 4 bases from J, leaving 10 bases between. This CDR3 contains 13 residues. CDR1 is MDHEN and CDR2 is SYDVKM in the germline V gene. CDR3 amino acids: CASNDRTTGELFF. DNA for the CDR3: TGTGCCAGCAACGACAGGACCACCGGGGAGCTGTTTTTT.

This chain joins TRBV28 and TRBJ2-5; D gene ambiguous. Trimming removed 5 bases from V and 0 bases from J, with 10 bases in between. There are 14 residues in the CDR3. Germline CDR1 is MDHEN and CDR2 is SYDVKM. CDR3 nucleotide sequence: TGTGCCAGCAGTATTACAGTGAACCAAGAGACCCAGTACTTC. Amino acid sequence: CASSITVNQETQYF. Using reference TRBV28 and TRBJ2-5 for the parts outside the CDR3, the full variable domain is DVKVTQSSRYLVKRTGEKVFLECVQDMDHENMFWYRQDPGLGLRLIYFSYDVKMKEKGDIPEGYSVSREKKERFSLILESASTNQTSMYLCASSITVNQETQYFGPGTRLLVL.

CDR3 protein: CASSSQGLTDTQYF. CDR3 DNA sequence: TGTGCCAGCAGCTCTCAGGGTCTCACAGATACGCAGTATTTT. The chain recombines TRBV13 with TRBJ2-3; TRBD1 is a possible D gene (5 bases). The ends were cut back, 4 bases at V and 2 bases at J, with 10 bases in the middle. Germline V gives CDR1 PRHDT, CDR2 FYEKMQ (reference sequence). The CDR3 runs 14 residues.

This clonotype was picked up a small number of times. This rearrangement joins TRBV7-2 to TRBJ2-5; 15 positions match TRBD2. Germline-derived CDR1 and CDR2 are SGHTA and FQGNSA. Unmatched junction bases numbered 10, after V lost 6 bases and J lost 5 bases. The CDR3 is 17 amino acids. Here the CDR3 reads CASSFPTGLAGGETQYF. As DNA, the CDR3 is TGTGCCAGCAGTTTTCCTACCGGACTAGCGGGAGGGGAGACCCAGTACTTC.